Below, one TCR beta chain is given with its context. This entry comes from a study of blood T cell repertoires in COVID-19. Trimming took 4 bases from V and 4 from J; bases not matched to a gene: 12. Per the germline V gene, CDR1 is MGHRA and CDR2 is YSYEKL. The CDR3 consists of 17 residues. The protocol was immunoSEQ multiplex PCR, while the TCRdb copy is restricted to in-frame clones and leaves out a portion. The profile shows 450,000 or so clones, about 90% of them singletons. Sequences were obtained from peripheral blood. The source is a man between 18 and 35 years old with COVID-19, enrolled during active disease. The chain uses TRBV4-1 and TRBJ2-1, with 8 positions matching TRBD1. The CDR3 loop is CASSLDNRGVNYNEQFF. CDR3 in DNA: TGCGCCAGCAGCCTGGATAACAGGGGGGTTAATTACAATGAGCAGTTCTTC.